This entry is about one TCR beta chain. TCRdb keeps only in-frame clones here, not all; method: immunoSEQ multiplex PCR. Of around 30,000 clones in the sample, 90% are singletons; the top ten hold 0.5% to 0.65%. The data are from a study of T cell changes during pregnancy in multiple sclerosis. The length of the CDR3 is 14 residues. V was cut by 3 bases and J by 6 bases, with 14 bases left in between. Germline V lookup: CDR1 SGHNT, CDR2 YYREEE (reference sequence). This clonotype was obtained from a female donor in good health, enrolled as a control in a pregnancy study. This material consisted of CD4+ T cells from peripheral blood mononuclear cells, taken in the third trimester of pregnancy. This chain joins TRBV5-4 and TRBJ2-3; D might be TRBD1 (6 bases). CDR3 DNA: TGTGCCAGCAGCTCACCGGGACAAATGGATACGCAGTATTTT. Translating it yields CASSSPGQMDTQYF. Full variable domain (outside the CDR3, taken from reference TRBV5-4 and TRBJ2-3): ETGVTQSPTHLIKTRGQQVTLRCSSQSGHNTVSWYQQALGQGPQFIFQYYREEENGRGNFPPRFSGLQFPNYSSELNVNALELDDSALYLCASSSPGQMDTQYFGPGTRLTVL.